A single sample gave rise to the 29 T cell receptor beta chains below, sequenced in a study of blood T cell repertoires in COVID-19. Generated by immunoSEQ multiplex PCR, the TCRdb table keeps only in-frame clones and is missing some. The data show 150,000 to 200,000 clones, with approximately 88% seen just once and around 13% held by the top ten. Sequencing was performed on PBMCs or T cells enriched from blood (not recorded which). The origin of the receptors is a woman aged 55 to 70 who had recovered from COVID-19.

This chain connects TRBV6-5 to TRBJ1-2, with 8 bases fitting TRBD1. J lost 1 base, V lost 6 bases, and 7 bases had no gene match. CDR1 MNHEY and CDR2 SVGAGI come from the germline V gene. The CDR3 sequence is 15 residues long. The DNA for the CDR3 is TGTGCCAGCAGCTACCAGGGGGCGAATAACTATGGCTACACCTTC. It yields the protein CASSYQGANNYGYTF.

The V call is TRBV7-6, the J call TRBJ1-1; no clear D gene. In germline, CDR1 is SGHVS, CDR2 FNYEAQ. The CDR3 has 15 amino acids. V lost 3 bases and J lost 0, with 11 bases in between. The CDR3 region is CASSFTAVLNTEAFF. CDR3 coding DNA: TGTGCCAGCAGCTTCACGGCGGTACTGAACACTGAAGCTTTCTTT.

This clone appeared a few times. V gene TRBV21-1 combines with J gene TRBJ2-2; the tabulated D call, TRBD2, remains unverified against the DNA. TRBV21-1 is a known pseudogene. The CDR3 extends over 18 amino acids. CDR3 loop: CASSKVDSGATNTGELFF. CDR3 DNA sequence: TGTGCCAGCAGCAAAGTTGATAGCGGGGCCACGAACACCGGGGAGCTGTTTTTT.

The chain combines TRBV5-6 with TRBJ1-2; D unresolved. V was clipped by 0 bases and J by 0 bases, with 3 bases between them. The CDR3 is 13 amino acids. In germline, CDR1 is SGHDT, CDR2 YYEEEE. CDR3 bases: TGTGCCAGCAGCTTGGTCGCTAACTATGGCTACACCTTC. Amino acid sequence: CASSLVANYGYTF.

This sequence joins TRBV30 and TRBJ2-1; D might be TRBD2 (5 bases). This CDR3 has 15 amino acids. Germline CDR1 is GTSNPN and CDR2 is SVGIG (reference sequence). Trimming shortened V by 2 bases and J by 7 bases, and 18 bases separated the two germline ends. Written as DNA, the CDR3 is TGTGCCTGGAGTCGCGCGCTAGCACGTGGGAATGAGCAGTTCTTC. This translates into CAWSRALARGNEQFF.

The chain employs TRBV19 and TRBJ1-3; D might be TRBD1 (6 bases). The germline V and J ends were trimmed by 4 bases and 3 bases, with 10 bases remaining between them. The CDR3 is 14 amino acids. Per the germline V gene, CDR1 is LNHDA and CDR2 is SQIVND (reference sequence). The CDR3 protein is CASSTQGDGNTIYF. The CDR3 DNA reads TGTGCCAGTAGTACACAGGGAGATGGAAACACCATATATTTT.

In DNA, the CDR3 is TGTGCCAGCAGTGAATCCCCGGGACAGGGGATCTATGGCTACACCTTC. Translation: CASSESPGQGIYGYTF. The chain couples TRBV6-1 to TRBJ1-2; 10 bases are a match to TRBD1. The ends lost 2 bases at V and 4 bases at J; junction bases unmatched: 7. The CDR3 contains 16 residues. CDR1 and CDR2 from the germline V gene are MNHNS and SASEGT.

The chain is built from TRBV29-1 and TRBJ2-3; 9 nucleotides align to TRBD2. Germline assignment: CDR1 SQVTM and CDR2 ANQGSEA. The CDR3 totals 16 residues. The V segment lost 7 bases and the J segment 2 bases; nucleotides outside the gene matches: 13. In DNA form, the CDR3 reads TGCAGCGCCCCCTTGGGTAGCGGGAGCATCACAGATACGCAGTATTTT. Its protein product is CSAPLGSGSITDTQYF.

The chain uses TRBV3-1 (or the pseudogene TRBV3-2) and TRBJ2-3, with 13 nucleotides matching TRBD2. Germline trimming cut 1 base from V and 5 bases from J; bases unmatched to any gene: 9. Germline V gene data show CDR1 as LGHDT and CDR2 as YNNKEL (reference sequence). The CDR3 covers 18 residues. The CDR3 DNA is TGTGCCAGCAGCCAAGGCATTACTAGCGGGGGGGTCGTAGATACGCAGTATTTT. Amino acid sequence: CASSQGITSGGVVDTQYF.

The chain links TRBV2 to TRBJ1-5; 8 bases fit TRBD1. Germline trimming cut 5 bases from V and 1 base from J; bases unmatched to any gene: 1. The CDR3 runs to 14 residues. Germline CDR1 is SNHLY and CDR2 is FYNNEI. The CDR3 bases are TGTGCCAGCAGTTGGACAGGGAGCAATCAGCCCCAGCATTTT. Translating gives CASSWTGSNQPQHF.

The chain carries TRBV30 and TRBJ1-1, with unresolved D. V was clipped by 0 bases and J by 11 bases, with 10 bases between them. The germline CDR1 and CDR2 sequences are GTSNPN and SVGIG (reference sequence). The CDR3 sequence is 11 residues long. CDR3 nucleotides: TGTGCCTGGAGTGTACGCGCCGATGCTTTCTTT. Amino acids: CAWSVRADAFF.

The chain couples TRBV2 to TRBJ2-7, with D unclear. Deletions cut 4 bases from V and 5 bases from J, with 12 bases between. The CDR3 spans 13 residues. Germline CDR1 is SNHLY and CDR2 is FYNNEI. DNA of the CDR3: TGTGCCAGCAGTGGGTACACCAGGAACGAGCAGTACTTC. This translates into CASSGYTRNEQYF.

The chain links TRBV13 to TRBJ1-2, with D possibly TRBD1 on 6 matching bases. Per germline, CDR1 PRHDT and CDR2 FYEKMQ (reference sequence). The CDR3 extends over 11 amino acids. The V end lost 5 bases, the J end lost 13 bases, and 14 bases lay between the germline ends. CDR3 nucleotides: TGTGCCAGCAGCAGCAGGGGACGGAGCACCTTC. Amino acids: CASSSRGRSTF.

The genes are TRBV4-1 and TRBJ1-3; a possible D gene is TRBD1 (5 bases). The CDR3 consists of 16 residues. Trimming took off 2 bases at V and 4 bases at J, with 15 bases between the two ends. Germline CDR1 and CDR2: MGHRA and YSYEKL. This CDR3 reads CASSQPPPRAGNTIYF. The CDR3, as DNA: TGCGCCAGCAGCCAACCTCCCCCCAGGGCGGGAAACACCATATATTTT.

The CDR3 spells CASSSRDTSYTEAFF. The CDR3, as DNA: TGTGCCAGTAGTAGCCGGGACACATCTTACACTGAAGCTTTCTTT. This chain uses TRBV19 with TRBJ1-1, with D tentatively TRBD1 (6 bases). The germline V gene encodes CDR1 LNHDA and CDR2 SQIVND (reference sequence). This CDR3 spans 15 amino acids. V lost 4 bases and J 3 bases, leaving 15 bases between the germline ends.

The chain links TRBV9 to TRBJ2-3; TRBD2 agrees at 10 bases. J lost 0 bases, V lost 2 bases, and 3 bases had no gene match. This CDR3 has 16 residues. Germline CDR1 is SGDLS and CDR2 is YYNGEE. As DNA, the CDR3 is TGTGCCAGCAGCGTTACTAGCGGGGCCAGCACAGATACGCAGTATTTT. Translating it yields CASSVTSGASTDTQYF.

J is TRBJ2-2 and V is TRBV27; 8 bases map to TRBD2. Losses at the gene ends were 3 bases for V and 5 bases for J; bases not matched to a gene: 5. The CDR3 is 15 residues long. The germline CDR1 and CDR2 sequences are MNHEY and SMNVEV (reference sequence). The CDR3 sequence is CASSFSGGWTGELFF. CDR3 coding DNA: TGTGCCAGCAGTTTTTCGGGGGGGTGGACCGGGGAGCTGTTTTTT.

This sequence joins TRBV7-9 and TRBJ2-2; TRBD1 might be the D (5 bases). V dropped 5 bases and J dropped 6 bases, with 13 bases sitting between them. This CDR3 comprises 14 residues. Germline lookup yields CDR1 SEHNR and CDR2 FQNEAQ (reference sequence). This CDR3 reads CASSLRDLAGELFF. The CDR3 DNA reads TGTGCCAGCAGCCTCAGGGATCTGGCCGGGGAGCTGTTTTTT.

The gene calls are TRBV12-5 and TRBJ2-6; D remains unclear. Germline V gene data show CDR1 as LGHNT and CDR2 as FRNRAP. V lost 7 bases, J lost 1 base, and 5 bases lay in between. The CDR3 consists of 13 residues. The CDR3 DNA reads as TGTGCTAGTGCCTCTTCTGGGGCCAACGTCCTGACTTTC. It yields the protein CASASSGANVLTF.

The chain carries TRBV7-2 and TRBJ2-2, with 7 bases that match TRBD1. Germline V lookup: CDR1 SGHTA, CDR2 FQGNSA. This CDR3 region has 15 residues. The J segment lost 4 bases and the V segment lost 5 bases, leaving 7 bases of the junction unmatched. CDR3 amino acids: CASSPQGIVTGELFF. As DNA, the CDR3 is TGTGCCAGCAGCCCACAGGGGATCGTCACCGGGGAGCTGTTTTTT.

V gene TRBV29-1 combines with J gene TRBJ2-5; TRBD1 might be the D (6 bases). This CDR3 has 15 residues. Looked up from germline, CDR1 is SQVTM and CDR2 is ANQGSEA. V was trimmed by 0 bases and J by 5 bases, leaving 16 bases between them. The CDR3 loop is CSVEDRRTVQETQYF. Written as DNA, the CDR3 is TGCAGCGTTGAAGATAGGAGGACAGTCCAGGAGACCCAGTACTTC.

This chain uses TRBV11-2 with TRBJ2-7, with 9 nucleotides matching TRBD2. The CDR3 extends over 16 amino acids. Trimming took 4 bases from V and 5 from J; bases not matched to a gene: 12. The V gene's germline CDR1 is SGHAT and CDR2 FQNNGV. This CDR3 is CASSSPLSGGSHEQYF. The CDR3 DNA sequence: TGTGCCAGCAGCTCGCCACTTAGCGGGGGTTCCCACGAGCAGTACTTC.

The chain recombines TRBV30 with TRBJ1-2; the D gene is possibly TRBD1 (5 bases). The length of the CDR3 is 11 residues. The V end was cut by 8 bases, the J end by 4 bases, with 11 bases between. Looked up from germline, CDR1 is GTSNPN and CDR2 is SVGIG (reference sequence). This CDR3 reads CAQGLRYGYTF. The DNA for the CDR3 is TGTGCCCAGGGCCTTCGCTATGGCTACACCTTC.

This clone was detected a few times. The rearrangement uses TRBV20-1 and TRBJ2-1; no definite D call. Per germline, CDR1 DFQATT and CDR2 SNEGSKA (reference sequence). This CDR3 region has 11 residues. CDR3 loop: CSTPDYNEQFF. Written as DNA, the CDR3 is TGCAGCACACCCGACTACAATGAGCAGTTCTTC.

The J gene is TRBJ1-1, the V gene TRBV6-5; TRBD1 is a possible D gene (5 bases). CDR3 length equals 14 residues. V dropped 7 bases and J dropped 1 base, with 13 bases sitting between them. Germline V CDR1 and CDR2: MNHEY, SVGAGI. The CDR3 sequence: CASTPSQGNTEAFF. The CDR3 nucleotides read TGTGCCAGCACCCCGAGTCAGGGGAACACTGAAGCTTTCTTT.

V gene TRBV4-1 combines with J gene TRBJ1-2, with 7 bases fitting TRBD1. The J segment lost 4 bases and the V segment lost 5 bases, leaving 1 base of the junction unmatched. The CDR3 covers 12 residues. Germline V gene sequence: CDR1 MGHRA, CDR2 YSYEKL. The CDR3 region is CASSGDSYGYTF. CDR3 nucleotide sequence: TGCGCCAGCAGCGGGGACAGCTATGGCTACACCTTC.

This chain connects TRBV7-9 to TRBJ2-1, with D possibly matching TRBD2 (5 bases). V gave up 1 base and J gave up 3 bases, with 10 bases separating them. The germline gives CDR1 SEHNR, CDR2 FQNEAQ (reference sequence). The CDR3 length is 15 residues. The CDR3 is CASSLGWGVYNEQFF. In DNA form, the CDR3 reads TGTGCCAGCAGCTTAGGGTGGGGAGTCTACAATGAGCAGTTCTTC. Full variable domain (remainder filled in from reference TRBV7-9 and TRBJ2-1): DTGVSQNPRHKITKRGQNVTFRCDPISEHNRLYWYRQTLGQGPEFLTYFQNEAQLEKSRLLSDRFSAERPKGSFSTLEIQRTEQGDSAMYLCASSLGWGVYNEQFFGPGTRLTVL.

The V gene is TRBV7-3, the J gene TRBJ2-5; no firm D call. The CDR3 contains 13 residues. Germline V gene sequence: CDR1 SGHTA, CDR2 FQGTGA. Trimming stripped 5 bases from V and 0 bases from J, with 7 bases between. As DNA, the CDR3 is TGTGCCAGCAGCCCCCGTAACCAAGAGACCCAGTACTTC. It encodes CASSPRNQETQYF.

V usage is TRBV10-3 and J usage is TRBJ2-5; 9 bases fit TRBD1. With V trimmed by 3 bases and J by 5 bases, 10 bases remained unmatched. The CDR3 has 16 amino acids. CDR1 is ENHRY and CDR2 is SYGVKD in the germline V gene. For the CDR3, the DNA is TGTGCCATCAGTGACATTACATCCGGGACAGGGGAGACCCAGTACTTC. Protein: CAISDITSGTGETQYF.